This record looks at one TCR beta chain sequence and its context. These data originate in a study of T cells in Graves' hyperthyroidism and ophthalmopathy. The overall study: Prior to any treatment, at the point of initial diagnosis, peripheral blood was collected.

Amplified regions were TCR beta CDR3 sequences from RNA transcripts. HTBI primers were employed in a first-round RT-PCR of the TCR CDR3. TCRdb independently ran MiXCR on the multiplex PCR reads; one entry per CDR3 protein. Among roughly 750,000 distinct CDR3 sequences listed, around 17% were seen once. The CDR3 loop spans 15 amino acids. Deletions cut 0 bases from V and 7 bases from J, with 10 bases between. CDR1 and CDR2 (germline): LNHNV, YYDKDF (reference sequence). No ophthalmopathy progression within 18 months constituted stable Graves' hyperthyroidism. Uncontrolled infection, other autoimmune disease, pregnancy and lactation each barred patients from inclusion.

This TCR was sampled from a man aged 18 to 29 with Graves' hyperthyroidism. The gene calls are TRBV15 and TRBJ1-6, with D hard to call. The sample was blood. The CDR3 nucleotides are TGTGCCACCAGCAGAGAGGTGGTGGCCAATTCACCCCTCCACTTT. Its translation is CATSREVVANSPLHF. The entire variable domain, with the rest obtained from reference TRBV15 and TRBJ1-6, is as follows: DAMVIQNPRYQVTQFGKPVTLSCSQTLNHNVMYWYQQKSSQAPKLLFHYYDKDFNNEADTPDNFQSRRPNTSFCFLDIRSPGLGDTAMYLCATSREVVANSPLHFGNGTRLTVT.